One sample yielded the 26 T cell receptor beta chains listed below, sequenced in a study of blood T cell repertoires in COVID-19. The repertoire was sequenced with immunoSEQ multiplex PCR; TCRdb's copy has only in-frame clones and lacks some. The table lists about 260,000 clones, 85% to 90% of them singletons. Sequencing was done on a sample of PBMCs or T cells enriched from blood (not recorded which). The receptors were sampled from a woman younger than 30 who had recovered from COVID-19.

In DNA, the CDR3 is TGCAGTGCTAGTCTGGCAGGGCCCTTCGCCTACAATGAGCAGTTCTTC. Its translation is CSASLAGPFAYNEQFF. The V gene is TRBV20-1, the J gene TRBJ2-1; D might be TRBD1 (5 bases). Germline assignment: CDR1 DFQATT and CDR2 SNEGSKA (reference sequence). With 3 bases removed from V and 2 bases from J, the gap between germline ends came to 17 bases. The CDR3 is 16 residues long.

CDR3 nucleotides: TGTGCCAGCAGCCTACGGACTAGCACAGATACGCAGTATTTT. Translating it yields CASSLRTSTDTQYF. This sequence joins TRBV13 and TRBJ2-3; a possible D gene is TRBD2 (5 bases). CDR3 length: 14 residues. CDR1 is PRHDT and CDR2 is FYEKMQ in the germline V gene (reference sequence). The ends were cut back, 5 bases at V and 0 bases at J, with 9 bases in the middle.

The rearrangement uses TRBV5-1 and TRBJ2-3, with 12 positions matching TRBD2. The CDR3 contains 16 residues. Germline loops: CDR1 SGHRS, CDR2 YFSETQ. The V segment lost 0 bases and the J segment 4 bases; nucleotides outside the gene matches: 3. The CDR3 protein is CASSLEPSGGADTQYF. The CDR3 nucleotides read TGCGCCAGCAGCTTGGAGCCTAGCGGGGGGGCAGATACGCAGTATTTT. Together with reference TRBV5-1 and TRBJ2-3, the CDR3 gives the full variable domain: KAGVTQTPRYLIKTRGQQVTLSCSPISGHRSVSWYQQTPGQGLQFLFEYFSETQRNKGNFPGRFSGRQFSNSRSEMNVSTLELGDSALYLCASSLEPSGGADTQYFGPGTRLTVL.

The rearrangement joins TRBV2 to TRBJ1-1, with 7 bases matching TRBD1. The germline V gene encodes CDR1 SNHLY and CDR2 FYNNEI. The trim removed 5 bases at V and 5 bases at J, leaving 5 bases unmatched. The CDR3 is 13 amino acids. CDR3: CASSFDRVTEAFF. The CDR3 region has the DNA TGTGCCAGCAGTTTTGACAGGGTGACTGAAGCTTTCTTT. Supplemented by reference TRBV2 and TRBJ1-1, the full variable domain reads EPEVTQTPSHQVTQMGQEVILRCVPISNHLYFYWYRQILGQKVEFLVSFYNNEISEKSEIFDDQFSVERPDGSNFTLKIRSTKLEDSAMYFCASSFDRVTEAFFGQGTRLTVV.

This CDR3 is CASSETGGGYTF. Written as DNA, the CDR3 is TGTGCCAGCAGTGAAACAGGGGGAGGCTACACCTTC. The chain combines TRBV25-1 with TRBJ1-2; 8 bases are shared with TRBD1. Trimming at V came to 2 bases and at J to 8 bases, leaving 1 base not matched to a gene. The CDR3 has 12 amino acids. Germline CDR1 MGHDK, CDR2 SYGVNS.

The chain carries TRBV2 and TRBJ2-3; 8 bases match TRBD2. From germline, CDR1 is SNHLY and CDR2 FYNNEI. This CDR3 spans 15 amino acids. Trimming took 6 bases from V and 1 from J; bases not matched to a gene: 6. The CDR3, as DNA: TGTGCCAGCAGGGCCCAAGCGGGGGGCACAGATACGCAGTATTTT. Its protein is CASRAQAGGTDTQYF.

This chain joins TRBV18 and TRBJ1-5, with a weak D call TRBD1 (5 bases). Germline loops: CDR1 KGHSH, CDR2 LQKENI. The ends were cut back, 2 bases at V and 3 bases at J, with 8 bases in the middle. This CDR3 has 14 residues. This CDR3 is CASSPVDNNQPQHF. In DNA form, the CDR3 reads TGTGCCAGCTCACCAGTGGACAACAATCAGCCCCAGCATTTT.

J is TRBJ2-1 and V is TRBV7-8; 8 nucleotides match TRBD1. Germline V gives CDR1 SGHVS, CDR2 FQNEAQ. V was pared by 5 bases and J by 7 bases, with 7 bases of the junction left unmatched. CDR3 size: 14 residues. As DNA, the CDR3 is TGTGCCAGCAGCGACAGGGGCGTTTTGAATGAGCAGTTCTTC. Translation gives CASSDRGVLNEQFF.

The sample holds one count of this clone. The CDR3 spells CASTRGQGGELFF. The DNA of the CDR3 is TGTGCCAGTACGAGGGGGCAGGGCGGGGAGCTGTTTTTT. V and J are TRBV19 and TRBJ2-2; 7 nucleotides agree with TRBD1. There are 13 residues in the CDR3. The V gene end was trimmed by 7 bases and the J gene end by 7 bases; junction bases not matched to a gene: 6. From germline, CDR1 is LNHDA and CDR2 SQIVND (reference sequence).

CDR3 DNA: TGTGCCAGCAGCCCAAGCGGGGGGTCCCCCACAGATACGCAGTATTTT. Its protein product is CASSPSGGSPTDTQYF. This chain uses TRBV3-1 (or the pseudogene TRBV3-2) with TRBJ2-3; the match to TRBD2 covers 9 bases. This CDR3 is built from 16 residues. J gave up 2 bases and V 4 bases, and 7 bases lay outside the gene matches. Per germline, CDR1 LGHDT and CDR2 YNNKEL (reference sequence).

This rearrangement joins TRBV10-2 to TRBJ2-7, with 9 bases aligning to TRBD2. With 4 bases clipped from V and 0 bases from J, the junction kept 7 bases outside the gene matches. CDR3 size: 16 residues. Germline-derived CDR1 and CDR2 are WSHSY and SAAADI. The CDR3 is CASSGKRGDISYEQYF. The CDR3 DNA sequence: TGCGCCAGCAGTGGAAAGCGGGGGGACATCTCCTACGAGCAGTACTTC.

This chain links TRBV28 with TRBJ2-4, with D unclear. The germline V gene has CDR1 MDHEN and CDR2 SYDVKM. The CDR3 loop spans 12 amino acids. V gave up 5 bases and J gave up 2 bases, with 4 bases separating them. In DNA, the CDR3 is TGTGCCAGCAGTCGTTCCAAAAACATTCAGTACTTC. It yields the protein CASSRSKNIQYF.

The chain uses TRBV11-2 and TRBJ1-1; unclear D gene. This CDR3 is 15 amino acids long. CDR1 SGHAT and CDR2 FQNNGV come from the germline V gene. Between the trimmed V and J ends, which lost 4 bases and 0 bases, there was a span of 12 bases. The CDR3 sequence is CASSSRAVLNTEAFF. DNA of the CDR3: TGTGCCAGCAGCTCCAGAGCGGTGCTGAACACTGAAGCTTTCTTT.

This chain connects TRBV2 to TRBJ1-3, with TRBD1 matching over 7 bases. The CDR3 sequence is 15 residues long. J lost 3 bases, V lost 4 bases, and 6 bases had no gene match. Germline loops: CDR1 SNHLY, CDR2 FYNNEI. Here the CDR3 reads CASSAQGVDGNTIYF. For the CDR3, the DNA is TGTGCCAGCAGTGCGCAGGGGGTAGATGGAAACACCATATATTTT.

This chain links TRBV5-4 with TRBJ1-1; no reliable D call. There are 14 residues in the CDR3. The germline V gene encodes CDR1 SGHNT and CDR2 YYREEE (reference sequence). V gave up 0 bases and J gave up 4 bases, with 10 bases separating them. This CDR3 is CASSLDKFVTEAFF. DNA for the CDR3: TGTGCCAGCAGCTTGGACAAGTTCGTCACTGAAGCTTTCTTT.

The CDR3 is CASSESAAGEAFF. As DNA, the CDR3 is TGTGCCAGCAGTGAATCGGCAGCGGGTGAAGCTTTCTTT. The V and J genes are TRBV25-1 and TRBJ1-1; D is unclear. Per germline, CDR1 MGHDK and CDR2 SYGVNS. CDR3 size: 13 residues. Trimming took off 1 base at V and 7 bases at J, with 10 bases between the two ends.

The rearrangement uses TRBV19 and TRBJ2-3; 9 bases are shared with TRBD1. There are 15 residues in the CDR3. The V gene's germline CDR1 is LNHDA and CDR2 SQIVND (reference sequence). V trimming: 4 bases; J trimming: 6 bases; junction bases outside the gene matches: 8. CDR3 DNA sequence: TGTGCCAGTAGTACAACTCGGACAGGGGCGGATACGCAGTATTTT. Its translation: CASSTTRTGADTQYF.

This chain joins TRBV11-2 and TRBJ1-2, with no clear D. The CDR3 totals 14 residues. Deletions cut 2 bases from V and 7 bases from J, with 14 bases between. Germline V gene data show CDR1 as SGHAT and CDR2 as FQNNGV. The CDR3 bases are TGTGCCAGCAGCTTATCGATCGGGTCTGGTGGCTACACCTTC. The encoded protein is CASSLSIGSGGYTF.

The V and J genes are TRBV7-9 and TRBJ1-3; 7 nucleotides line up with TRBD1. Germline loops: CDR1 SEHNR, CDR2 FQNEAQ (reference sequence). This CDR3 has 19 residues. The J segment lost 0 bases and the V segment lost 6 bases, leaving 17 bases of the junction unmatched. CDR3 DNA sequence: TGTGCCAGCAGTCTAGGTCACTCGGGACAGCGATACTCTGGAAACACCATATATTTT. Its translation: CASSLGHSGQRYSGNTIYF.

The chain links TRBV3-1 (or the pseudogene TRBV3-2) to TRBJ2-1, with D possibly TRBD2 on 5 matching bases. The CDR3 contains 16 residues. Per the germline V gene, CDR1 is LGHDT and CDR2 is YNNKEL (reference sequence). V was trimmed by 1 base and J by 5 bases, leaving 15 bases between them. CDR3 amino acids: CASSQVTGLGNNEQFF. CDR3 nucleotides: TGTGCCAGCAGCCAAGTCACGGGATTGGGAAACAATGAGCAGTTCTTC.

This clone has just one count. J is TRBJ2-5 and V is TRBV9; a possible D gene is TRBD2 (7 bases). This CDR3 has 14 amino acids. CDR1 is SGDLS and CDR2 is YYNGEE in the germline V gene. V was pared by 7 bases and J by 4 bases, with 17 bases between. CDR3 sequence: CASGRGGALETQYF. For the CDR3, the DNA is TGTGCCAGCGGGAGGGGGGGGGCCCTAGAGACCCAGTACTTC.

This CDR3 reads CASSSIAASGANVLTF. The CDR3 DNA follows: TGTGCCAGTAGCTCGATAGCGGCCTCTGGGGCCAACGTCCTGACTTTC. This chain links TRBV19 with TRBJ2-6; a possible D gene is TRBD2 (6 bases). Germline values: CDR1 LNHDA, CDR2 SQIVND (reference sequence). The V gene lost 6 bases and the J gene lost 0 bases, with 12 bases spanning the gap. The CDR3 runs to 16 residues.

The genes are TRBV19 and TRBJ1-1; 7 nucleotides match TRBD1. The CDR3 runs to 15 residues. CDR1 is LNHDA, CDR2 SQIVND, per germline (reference sequence). Unmatched junction bases numbered 8, after V lost 7 bases and J lost 0 bases. The CDR3 DNA reads as TGTGCCAGTAAATGGGACAGAGACATGAACACTGAAGCTTTCTTT. It is translated as CASKWDRDMNTEAFF. The whole variable domain, remainder taken from reference TRBV19 and TRBJ1-1, is DGGITQSPKYLFRKEGQNVTLSCEQNLNHDAMYWYRQDPGQGLRLIYYSQIVNDFQKGDIAEGYSVSREKKESFPLTVTSAQKNPTAFYLCASKWDRDMNTEAFFGQGTRLTVV.

The rearrangement joins TRBV19 to TRBJ1-4; D not resolved. The CDR3 is 13 amino acids. V was pared by 1 base and J by 4 bases, with 4 bases between. Germline assignment: CDR1 LNHDA and CDR2 SQIVND (reference sequence). Written as DNA, the CDR3 is TGTGCCAGTAGTATAGTTCATAATGAAAAACTGTTTTTT. Amino acid sequence: CASSIVHNEKLFF.

This chain joins TRBV27 and TRBJ2-5; D possibly corresponds to TRBD1 (6 bases). CDR1 is MNHEY and CDR2 is SMNVEV in the germline V gene (reference sequence). V was shortened by 5 bases and J by 5 bases, with 15 bases between the two germline ends. The CDR3 has 14 residues. For the CDR3, the DNA is TGTGCCAGCAGTGCTCGGACAGTCGCCGAGACCCAGTACTTC. It translates to CASSARTVAETQYF.

This chain uses TRBV6-5 with TRBJ1-3, with 8 nucleotides matching TRBD1. Trimming removed 2 bases from V and 4 bases from J; junction bases left unmatched: 4. The CDR3 length is 15 residues. The V gene's germline CDR1 is MNHEY and CDR2 SVGAGI. DNA for the CDR3: TGTGCCAGCAGTTACCTACAGGGGGGAGGAAACACCATATATTTT. Translating gives CASSYLQGGGNTIYF.